Presented here are 10 T cell receptor beta chains from one specimen sequenced in a study of T cell responses to AZD1222 COVID-19 vaccine. TCRdb's table, derived via immunoSEQ multiplex PCR, lists solely in-frame clones and lacks some. The sample records about 98,000 clones, almost 85% being singletons. This material consisted of peripheral blood, taken on day 0 of AZD1222 vaccination. Every receptor here comes from an adult in good health.

This clone has only a few counts. This chain joins TRBV5-1 and TRBJ2-3; the D is unclear. Germline assignment: CDR1 SGHRS and CDR2 YFSETQ. Trimming took off 1 base at V and 0 bases at J, with 9 bases between the two ends. This CDR3 is built from 15 residues. The CDR3 loop is CASSLIIESTDTQYF. Written as DNA, the CDR3 is TGCGCCAGCAGCTTGATTATAGAGAGCACAGATACGCAGTATTTT.

The chain joins TRBV6-2 or TRBV6-3 to TRBJ2-7; 7 positions agree with TRBD2. The CDR3 sequence is 16 residues long. The V gene end was trimmed by 2 bases and the J gene end by 2 bases; junction bases not matched to a gene: 9. Germline V gives CDR1 MNHEY, CDR2 SVGEGT. This CDR3 reads CASSYPAGGRTYEQYF. CDR3 DNA: TGTGCCAGCAGTTACCCTGCTGGCGGGAGAACCTACGAGCAGTACTTC.

The CDR3 spells CASSLALGGYGYTF. The CDR3 region has the DNA TGTGCCAGCAGCTTAGCGCTAGGGGGATACGGCTACACCTTC. The chain links TRBV7-9 to TRBJ1-2; D is possibly TRBD1 (6 bases). Looked up from germline, CDR1 is SEHNR and CDR2 is FQNEAQ (reference sequence). Between the trimmed V and J ends, which lost 0 bases and 8 bases, there was a span of 13 bases. The CDR3 loop spans 14 amino acids.

V and J are TRBV6-5 and TRBJ2-5, with D hard to call. This CDR3 has 14 amino acids. The germline gives CDR1 MNHEY, CDR2 SVGAGI. Trimming removed 0 bases at V and 3 bases at J, with 8 bases between. CDR3 sequence reads: CASSYSINEETQYF. CDR3 DNA sequence: TGTGCCAGCAGTTACTCGATAAACGAAGAGACCCAGTACTTC.

This clone was counted once. The rearrangement links TRBV11-3 to TRBJ2-3; possibly TRBD1 or TRBD2 for D (5 bases each). This CDR3 has 15 residues. With 5 bases removed from V and 1 base from J, the gap between germline ends came to 13 bases. Germline V CDR1 and CDR2: SGHNT, YENEEA. The CDR3 reads CASSPGLGGTDTQYF. CDR3 sequence (DNA): TGTGCCAGCAGCCCAGGGTTGGGGGGCACAGATACGCAGTATTTT.

The CDR3 nucleotides read TGTGCCAGCAGTCCGGGACAGGGGGGAGATACGCAGTATTTT. It specifies CASSPGQGGDTQYF. The chain is built from TRBV28 and TRBJ2-3, with 11 positions matching TRBD1. The CDR3 is 14 amino acids. V lost 5 bases to trimming and J lost 5 bases; unmatched junction nucleotides: 3. Germline V CDR1 and CDR2: MDHEN, SYDVKM.

This chain links TRBV28 with TRBJ1-2; 7 bases are a match to TRBD1. Losses at the gene ends were 7 bases for V and 3 bases for J; bases not matched to a gene: 5. The CDR3 sequence is 13 residues long. The V gene's germline CDR1 is MDHEN and CDR2 SYDVKM. CDR3 in DNA: TGTGCCAGCACCTACAGGGGTGACTATGGCTACACCTTC. Translation: CASTYRGDYGYTF.

DNA of the CDR3: TGTGCCAGCACCCCCCTGCGGGCCACCGGGGAGCTGTTTTTT. It codes for CASTPLRATGELFF. J is TRBJ2-2 and V is TRBV6-2 or TRBV6-3; D is perhaps TRBD2 (5 bases). Germline V gene data show CDR1 as MNHEY and CDR2 as SVGEGT. Trimming removed 7 bases at V and 4 bases at J, with 13 bases between. The CDR3 length is 14 residues.

The chain recombines TRBV5-4 with TRBJ2-5; D not resolved. The germline gives CDR1 SGHNT, CDR2 YYREEE (reference sequence). The CDR3 is 13 residues long. Trimming cost V 0 bases and J 6 bases, with 9 bases left between them. The CDR3 sequence is CASSLEPEQTQYF. The CDR3 bases are TGTGCCAGCAGCTTGGAGCCTGAGCAGACCCAGTACTTC. Together with reference TRBV5-4 and TRBJ2-5, the CDR3 gives the full variable domain: ETGVTQSPTHLIKTRGQQVTLRCSSQSGHNTVSWYQQALGQGPQFIFQYYREEENGRGNFPPRFSGLQFPNYSSELNVNALELDDSALYLCASSLEPEQTQYFGPGTRLLVL.

This clone showed up just once. The J gene is TRBJ2-5, the V gene TRBV5-1, with D possibly matching TRBD1 (8 bases). The CDR3 loop spans 19 amino acids. V was trimmed by 0 bases and J by 5 bases, leaving 26 bases between them. Per germline, CDR1 SGHRS and CDR2 YFSETQ. The CDR3 is CASSLDRGTTTLGGETQYF. Written as DNA, the CDR3 is TGCGCCAGCAGCTTGGACAGGGGGACTACTACTCTCGGAGGTGAGACCCAGTACTTC.